This TCR beta chain was documented in a study of cytomegalovirus exposure and HLA in healthy donors. Whole-study results and caveats: The authors listed 150 or so TCR beta chains as cytomegalovirus-associated.

Researchers ran the PCR with 60 Vbeta and 13 Jbeta primers. Sequencing used immunoSEQ multiplex PCR; TCRdb keeps in-frame clones, though not all of them. This table has over 150,000 clones, 82% appearing once. Worth noting for this clone: The antigen is not known.

The CDR3 consists of 15 residues. V was trimmed by 5 bases and J by 3 bases, leaving 14 bases between them. The germline V gene has CDR1 SGHTA and CDR2 FQGNSA. The chain combines TRBV7-2 with TRBJ1-5; D may be TRBD1 (5 bases). Sequencing input: PBMCs. This receptor was identified in a man aged 45-60 years in good health and CMV-seropositive. The CDR3 DNA follows: TGTGCCAGCAGCCCAGCGGGGGGGAACAATCAGCCCCAGCATTTT. Its protein product is CASSPAGGNNQPQHF.